This note documents a single T cell receptor beta chain sequence. Germline CDR1 is LNHDA and CDR2 is SQIVND (reference sequence). Trimming left V 0 bases short and J 1 base short, with 9 bases between. CDR3 size: 15 residues. This specimen belongs to a study of blood T cell repertoires in COVID-19. Profiling relied on immunoSEQ multiplex PCR, and the TCRdb table lists in-frame clones only, not all of them. The sample yields 250,000 or so clones, around 90% seen once. The receptor was isolated from a woman in her thirties with acute COVID-19. Sequenced sample: PBMCs or T cells enriched from blood (not recorded which). This chain uses TRBV19 with TRBJ1-1; weak D call: TRBD1 (5 bases). CDR3: CASSIDGAANTEAFF. In nucleotides, the CDR3 is TGTGCCAGTAGTATAGATGGGGCAGCGAACACTGAAGCTTTCTTT.